Listed below are T cell receptor beta chains from one sample, sequenced in a study of blood T cell repertoires in COVID-19. Produced via immunoSEQ multiplex PCR; TCRdb's table is partial and in-frame only. The sample consists of 150,000 to 200,000 clones, approximately 80% of them appearing once. Sequenced sample: peripheral blood. These receptors originate from a man in his sixties or seventies who had recovered from COVID-19. Each CDR3 is given with its conserved first and last residue. Fields, in order: J gene, V gene, CDR3 protein.

>TRBJ2-2|TRBV10-2
CASSESGGAGELFF
>TRBJ2-1|TRBV12-3/TRBV12-4
CATSESGSNEQFF
>TRBJ2-5|TRBV29-1
CSLKGETQYF
>TRBJ1-1|TRBV27
CASSFSRGTEAFF
>TRBJ2-1|TRBV7-9
CASSLGLYNEQFF
>TRBJ2-5|TRBV2
CASSLGTRYQETQYF
>TRBJ2-5|TRBV5-8
CASTQTRHRDIETQYF
>TRBJ2-1|TRBV27
CASSVLAGGGSYNEQFF
>TRBJ2-1|TRBV6-6
CASSYQDYNEQFF
>TRBJ1-3|TRBV28
CASSLLAGASGNTIYF
>TRBJ2-7|TRBV13
CASSLGQLSYEQYF
>TRBJ2-3|TRBV11-2
CASSLEAYSTDTQYF
>TRBJ2-7|TRBV11-2
CASSERRQVSSYEQYF
>TRBJ1-1|TRBV18
CASSPMGLNTEAFF
>TRBJ1-6|TRBV19
CASTPTGGYSPLHF
>TRBJ2-3|TRBV21-1
CAAGGTSGNLTDTQYF
>TRBJ1-6|TRBV2
CASSVLNSPLHF
>TRBJ2-2|TRBV5-6
CASSLAWQNTGELFF
>TRBJ1-3|TRBV30
CAWSVFGTGLGNTIYF
>TRBJ2-7|TRBV7-9
CASSPQGSGRIYEQYF
>TRBJ1-2|TRBV29-1
CSVTGTGSYGYTF
>TRBJ2-1|TRBV6-2/TRBV6-3
CASSPGQGAYEQFF
>TRBJ2-1|TRBV11-2
CASSLDRTEFYNEQFF
>TRBJ1-1|TRBV27
CASSSVGRTEAFF
>TRBJ2-1|TRBV6-6
CASSYSREFNEQFF
>TRBJ2-1|TRBV10-3
CATLLDAGAYNEQFF
>TRBJ2-3|TRBV9
CASSVGPSGRDTQYF
>TRBJ2-1|TRBV10-3
CAISESLAGSLDEQFF